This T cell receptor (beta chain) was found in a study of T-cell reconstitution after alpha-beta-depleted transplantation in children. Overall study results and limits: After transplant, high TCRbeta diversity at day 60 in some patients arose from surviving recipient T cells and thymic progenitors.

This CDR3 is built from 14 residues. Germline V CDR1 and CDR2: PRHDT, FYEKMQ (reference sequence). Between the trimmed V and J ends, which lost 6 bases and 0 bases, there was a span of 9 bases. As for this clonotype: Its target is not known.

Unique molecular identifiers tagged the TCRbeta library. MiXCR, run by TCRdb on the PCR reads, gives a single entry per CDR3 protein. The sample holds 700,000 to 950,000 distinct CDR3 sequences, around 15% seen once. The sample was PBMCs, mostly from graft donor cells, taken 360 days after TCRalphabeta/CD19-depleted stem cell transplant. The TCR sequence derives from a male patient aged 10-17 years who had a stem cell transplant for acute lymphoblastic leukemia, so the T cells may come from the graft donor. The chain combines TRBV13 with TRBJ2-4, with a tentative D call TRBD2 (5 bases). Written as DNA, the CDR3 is TGTGCCAGCAGGCGTGGACTAGCCAAAAACATTCAGTACTTC. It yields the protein CASRRGLAKNIQYF.